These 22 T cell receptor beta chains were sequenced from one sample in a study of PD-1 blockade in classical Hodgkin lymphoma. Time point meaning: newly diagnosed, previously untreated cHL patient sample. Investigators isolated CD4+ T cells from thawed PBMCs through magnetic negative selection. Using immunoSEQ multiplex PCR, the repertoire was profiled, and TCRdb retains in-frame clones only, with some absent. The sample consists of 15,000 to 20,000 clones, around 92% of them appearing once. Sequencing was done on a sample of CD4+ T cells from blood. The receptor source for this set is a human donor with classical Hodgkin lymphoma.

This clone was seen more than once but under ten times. This CDR3 reads CASSSTGSYNEQFF. The CDR3 bases are TGCGCCAGCAGTTCTACAGGTTCCTACAATGAGCAGTTCTTC. The chain recombines TRBV5-1 with TRBJ2-1, with a tentative D call TRBD1 (5 bases). This CDR3 has 14 residues. The V gene lost 5 bases and the J gene lost 1 base, with 10 bases spanning the gap. The germline V gene encodes CDR1 SGHRS and CDR2 YFSETQ. Complete variable domain (other parts from reference TRBV5-1 and TRBJ2-1): KAGVTQTPRYLIKTRGQQVTLSCSPISGHRSVSWYQQTPGQGLQFLFEYFSETQRNKGNFPGRFSGRQFSNSRSEMNVSTLELGDSALYLCASSSTGSYNEQFFGPGTRLTVL.

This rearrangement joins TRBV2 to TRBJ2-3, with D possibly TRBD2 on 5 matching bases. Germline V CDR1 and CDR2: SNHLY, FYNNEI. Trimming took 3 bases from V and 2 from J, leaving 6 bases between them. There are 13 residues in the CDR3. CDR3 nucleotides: TGTGCCAGCAGTGAGGAGGACACAGATACGCAGTATTTT. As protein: CASSEEDTDTQYF.

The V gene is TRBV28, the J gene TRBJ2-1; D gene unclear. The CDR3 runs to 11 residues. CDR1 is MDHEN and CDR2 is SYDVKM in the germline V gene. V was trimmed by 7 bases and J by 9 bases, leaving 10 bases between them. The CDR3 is CASTLSFEQFF. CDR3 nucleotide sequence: TGTGCCAGCACCCTTAGCTTTGAGCAGTTCTTC.

The CDR3 reads CASSTALAGTYEQYF. The CDR3 region has the DNA TGTGCCAGTAGTACTGCTCTTGCGGGAACCTACGAGCAGTACTTC. The chain employs TRBV19 and TRBJ2-7; tentatively, D is TRBD2 (6 bases). Trimming left V 4 bases short and J 2 bases short, with 15 bases between. The CDR3 is 15 amino acids. Per the germline V gene, CDR1 is LNHDA and CDR2 is SQIVND (reference sequence).

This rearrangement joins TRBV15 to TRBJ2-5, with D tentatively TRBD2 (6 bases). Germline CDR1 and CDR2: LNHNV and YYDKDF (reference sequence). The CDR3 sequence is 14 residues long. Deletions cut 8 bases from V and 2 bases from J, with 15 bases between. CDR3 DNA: TGTGCCACCGCATCCGGGACTCTGCAAGAGACCCAGTACTTC. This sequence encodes CATASGTLQETQYF.

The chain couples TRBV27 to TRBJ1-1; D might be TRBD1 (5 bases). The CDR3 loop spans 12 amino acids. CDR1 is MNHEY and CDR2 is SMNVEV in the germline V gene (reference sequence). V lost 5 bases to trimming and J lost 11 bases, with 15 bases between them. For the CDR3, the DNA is TGTGCCAGCAGTACCTCTCGGGGCGGGGCTTTCTTT. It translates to CASSTSRGGAFF.

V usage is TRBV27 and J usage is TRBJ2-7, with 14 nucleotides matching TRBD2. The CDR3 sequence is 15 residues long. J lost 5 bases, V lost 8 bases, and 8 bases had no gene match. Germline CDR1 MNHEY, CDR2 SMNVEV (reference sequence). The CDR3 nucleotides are TGTGCCAGCTCGGGACTAGCGGGAGAGGGGAACGAGCAGTACTTC. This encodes CASSGLAGEGNEQYF.

The CDR3: CASSQDGAGVNTQYF. CDR3 nucleotide sequence: TGCGCCAGCAGCCAAGATGGGGCAGGGGTTAATACGCAGTATTTT. V usage is TRBV4-1 and J usage is TRBJ2-3, with D perhaps matching TRBD1 (6 bases). Trimming shortened V by 0 bases and J by 7 bases, and 14 bases separated the two germline ends. The CDR3 is made up of 15 amino acids. Germline CDR1 reads MGHRA; CDR2 reads YSYEKL.

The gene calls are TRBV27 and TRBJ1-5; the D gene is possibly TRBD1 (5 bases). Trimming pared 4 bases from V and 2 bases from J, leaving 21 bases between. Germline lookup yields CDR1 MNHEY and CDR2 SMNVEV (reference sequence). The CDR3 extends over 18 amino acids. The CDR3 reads CASSSTSNRGLGNQPQHF. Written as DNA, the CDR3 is TGTGCCAGCAGTTCCACCTCCAACCGGGGGTTGGGCAATCAGCCCCAGCATTTT.

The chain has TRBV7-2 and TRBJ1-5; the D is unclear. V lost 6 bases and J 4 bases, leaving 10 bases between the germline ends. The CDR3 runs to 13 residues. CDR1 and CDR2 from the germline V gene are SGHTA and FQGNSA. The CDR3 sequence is CASSSRGNQPQHF. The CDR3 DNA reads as TGTGCCAGCAGTTCACGCGGGAATCAGCCCCAGCATTTT.

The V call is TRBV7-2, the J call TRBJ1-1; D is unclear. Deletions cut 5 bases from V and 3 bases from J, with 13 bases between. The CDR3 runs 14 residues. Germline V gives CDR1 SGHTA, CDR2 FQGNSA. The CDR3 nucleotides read TGTGCCAGCAGCCCGTGGCCGGGTGACACTGAAGCTTTCTTT. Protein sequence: CASSPWPGDTEAFF.

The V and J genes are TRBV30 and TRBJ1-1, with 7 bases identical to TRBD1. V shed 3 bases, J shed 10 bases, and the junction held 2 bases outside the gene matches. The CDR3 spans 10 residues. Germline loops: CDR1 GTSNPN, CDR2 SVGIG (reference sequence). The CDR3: CAWSDRVAFF. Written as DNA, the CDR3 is TGTGCCTGGAGCGACAGGGTAGCTTTCTTT. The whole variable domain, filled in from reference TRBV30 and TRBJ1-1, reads SQTIHQWPATLVQPVGSPLSLECTVEGTSNPNLYWYRQAAGRGLQLLFYSVGIGQISSEVPQNLSASRPQDRQFILSSKKLLLSDSGFYLCAWSDRVAFFGQGTRLTVV.

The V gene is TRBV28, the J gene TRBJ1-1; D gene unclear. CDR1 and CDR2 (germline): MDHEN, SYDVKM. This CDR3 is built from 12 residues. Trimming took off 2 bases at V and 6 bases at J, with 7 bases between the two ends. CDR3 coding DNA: TGTGCCAGCAGTTTAAGAAAGGCTGAAGCTTTCTTT. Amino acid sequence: CASSLRKAEAFF.

The CDR3 here is CASSIVDNQPQHF. The CDR3, as DNA: TGTGCCAGTAGTATCGTAGACAATCAGCCCCAGCATTTT. The genes are TRBV19 and TRBJ1-5; D not resolved. The CDR3 has 13 residues. The germline V and J ends were trimmed by 3 bases and 3 bases, with 6 bases remaining between them. Germline-derived CDR1 and CDR2 are LNHDA and SQIVND (reference sequence).

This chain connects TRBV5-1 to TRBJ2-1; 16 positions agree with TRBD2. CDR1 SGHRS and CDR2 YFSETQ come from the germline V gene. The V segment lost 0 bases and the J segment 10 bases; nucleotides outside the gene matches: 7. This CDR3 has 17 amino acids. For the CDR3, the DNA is TGCGCCAGCAGCTTGGCCGGGACTAGCGGGAGGGCCAACGAGCAGTTCTTC. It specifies CASSLAGTSGRANEQFF.

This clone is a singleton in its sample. The CDR3 here is CASSFSTVSELFF. The CDR3 region has the DNA TGTGCCAGCAGTTTTTCTACTGTGTCCGAACTGTTTTTT. The chain uses TRBV27 and TRBJ1-4; D uncertain. The CDR3 length is 13 residues. Per germline, CDR1 MNHEY and CDR2 SMNVEV (reference sequence). V dropped 3 bases and J dropped 12 bases, with 14 bases sitting between them.

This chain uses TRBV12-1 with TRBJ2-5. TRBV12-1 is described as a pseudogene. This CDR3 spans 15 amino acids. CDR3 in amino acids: CASSFEVEIQETQYF. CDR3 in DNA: TGTGCCAGCAGCTTTGAGGTGGAAATCCAAGAGACCCAGTACTTC.

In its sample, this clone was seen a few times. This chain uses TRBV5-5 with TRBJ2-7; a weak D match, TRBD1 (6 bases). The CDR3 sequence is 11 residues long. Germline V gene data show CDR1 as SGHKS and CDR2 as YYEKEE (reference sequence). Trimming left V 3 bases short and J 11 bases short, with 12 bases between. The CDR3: CASSSRDTEYF. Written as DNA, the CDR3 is TGTGCCAGCAGCTCCCGGGACACGGAGTACTTC.

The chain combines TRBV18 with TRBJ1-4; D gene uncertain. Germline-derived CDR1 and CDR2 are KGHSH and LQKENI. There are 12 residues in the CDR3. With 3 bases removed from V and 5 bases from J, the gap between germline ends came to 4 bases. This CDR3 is CASSPFNEKLFF. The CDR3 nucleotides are TGTGCCAGCTCACCCTTCAATGAAAAACTGTTTTTT.

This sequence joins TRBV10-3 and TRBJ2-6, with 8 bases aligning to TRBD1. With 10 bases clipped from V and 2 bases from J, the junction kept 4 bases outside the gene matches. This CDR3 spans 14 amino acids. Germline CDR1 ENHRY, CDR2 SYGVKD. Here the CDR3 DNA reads TGTGCCACCACACAGGGGGCTGGGGCCAACGTCCTGACTTTC. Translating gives CATTQGAGANVLTF.

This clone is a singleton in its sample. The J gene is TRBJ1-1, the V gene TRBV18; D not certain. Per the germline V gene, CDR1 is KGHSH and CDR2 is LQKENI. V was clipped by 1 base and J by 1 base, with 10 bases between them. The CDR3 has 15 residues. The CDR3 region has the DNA TGTGCCAGCTCACCACTCTTCCGGGGGAACACTGAAGCTTTCTTT. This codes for CASSPLFRGNTEAFF.

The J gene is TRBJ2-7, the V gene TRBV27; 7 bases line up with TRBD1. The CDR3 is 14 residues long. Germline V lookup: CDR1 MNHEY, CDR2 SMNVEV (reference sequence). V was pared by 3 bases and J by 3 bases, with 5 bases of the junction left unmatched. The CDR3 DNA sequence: TGTGCCAGCAGTTTTTCCCCAGGGGGCTACGAGCAGTACTTC. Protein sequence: CASSFSPGGYEQYF.